This T cell receptor (beta chain) was sequenced in a study of human T cells and chemical hapten exposure. Study-wide points: Those TCRs sitting above 1 in 1000 frequency stayed the same with DPC sensitization. With patch test score, the counts of PT1 expanded TCRs showed a positive correlation.

Time point specified: pre-sensitization, week 0. Specified treatment: therapeutic diphenylcyclopropenone sensitization with weekly scalp DPC. This clonotype occurred a few times. Its antigen is unidentified. The library tagged each cDNA molecule with unique molecular identifiers. TCRdb recomputed calls from the RACE reads with MiXCR, one row per CDR3 protein. The profile shows 120,000 or so distinct CDR3 sequences, approximately 12% of them singletons. Deletions cut 6 bases from V and 2 bases from J, with 15 bases between. From germline, CDR1 is MGHDK and CDR2 SYGVNS. The length of the CDR3 is 15 residues.

This specimen consisted of whole blood, obtained in connection with sensitization to the hapten diphenylcyclopropenone (DPC). This receptor was taken from a woman aged 18 to 35 with alopecia areata. Some clones in this sample may be carry-over from other donors' samples. The chain couples TRBV25-1 to TRBJ2-3; a possible D gene is TRBD2 (5 bases). CDR3 sequence reads: CASSPRDFITDTQYF. The CDR3 nucleotides read TGTGCCAGCAGCCCCCGGGATTTCATCACAGATACGCAGTATTTT.